The entry below describes one TCR beta chain. No antigen is known for it. Data came from immunoSEQ multiplex PCR; TCRdb stores just in-frame clones and leaves some out. The data contain about 180,000 clones, around 93% of them singletons. This sample is drawn from a study of T cell responses to AZD1222 COVID-19 vaccine. Study information: Whether given at about 4 or about 12 weeks, second doses were pooled. Study-wide results and caveats: The study identified only five or six AZD1222 recipients as seropositive at baseline. Donor demographics were predominantly white British with a female majority; clonal diversity may be underestimated.

This TCR came from an adult in good health. The sample here was peripheral blood, taken on day 0 of AZD1222 vaccination.

The CDR3 DNA reads as TGTGCCATCAGTGGCGGGACTAGCGCATACAATGAGCAGTTCTTC. Translated, it gives CAISGGTSAYNEQFF. The chain is built from TRBV10-3 and TRBJ2-1; the match to TRBD2 covers 10 bases. The CDR3 contains 15 residues. Germline CDR1 and CDR2: ENHRY and SYGVKD. V lost 4 bases and J lost 4; bases outside the gene matches: 4.